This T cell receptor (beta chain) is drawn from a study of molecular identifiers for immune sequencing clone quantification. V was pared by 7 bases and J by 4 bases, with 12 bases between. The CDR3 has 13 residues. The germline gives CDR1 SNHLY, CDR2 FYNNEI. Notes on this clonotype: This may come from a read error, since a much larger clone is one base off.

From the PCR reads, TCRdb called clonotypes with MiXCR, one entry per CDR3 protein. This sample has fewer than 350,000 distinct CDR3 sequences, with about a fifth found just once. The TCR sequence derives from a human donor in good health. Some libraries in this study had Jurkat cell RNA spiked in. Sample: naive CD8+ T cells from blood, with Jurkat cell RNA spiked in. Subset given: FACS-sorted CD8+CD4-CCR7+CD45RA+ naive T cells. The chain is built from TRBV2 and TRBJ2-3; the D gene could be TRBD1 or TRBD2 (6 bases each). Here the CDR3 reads CASIGGRADTQYF. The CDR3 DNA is TGTGCCAGCATTGGGGGGCGCGCAGATACGCAGTATTTT.